The 16 T cell receptor beta chains presented below share a single source sample, sequenced in a study of shared clonotypes between healthy human individuals. Sequenced by immunoSEQ multiplex PCR; TCRdb stores in-frame clones only, minus some. The table includes about 2.3 million clones, just over 90% detected once. Sequences were obtained from naive CD4+ T cells from PBMCs. Subset reported: CD45RA+ positively selected. These receptors were taken from a man aged 18 to 30 in good health. Some clones in this sample may be carry-over from other donors' samples.

The chain links TRBV2 to TRBJ2-5, with a tentative D call TRBD2 (5 bases). CDR3 length: 15 amino acids. V shed 7 bases and J shed 0 bases, with 15 bases lying between them. Germline lookup yields CDR1 SNHLY and CDR2 FYNNEI. The CDR3 region has the DNA TGTGCCAGCACCCGTCGGTCAGCGGACCAAGAGACCCAGTACTTC. Translated: CASTRRSADQETQYF.

The chain has TRBV4-1 and TRBJ1-3; 8 bases match TRBD1. Losses at the gene ends were 4 bases for V and 4 bases for J; bases not matched to a gene: 3. CDR3 length: 14 residues. Germline loops: CDR1 MGHRA, CDR2 YSYEKL. The CDR3 spells CASSPQGAGNTIYF. The CDR3 DNA sequence: TGCGCCAGCAGCCCTCAGGGGGCGGGAAACACCATATATTTT.

In regard to this clone: This same CDR3 is encoded by further DNA sequences in the sample. The V and J genes are TRBV5-8 and TRBJ1-2; D not resolved. CDR3 size: 11 residues. The germline CDR1 and CDR2 sequences are SGHTS and YDEGEE. With 1 base removed from V and 2 bases from J, the gap between germline ends came to 0 bases. As DNA, the CDR3 is TGTGCCAGCAGCTTGAACTATGGCTACACCTTC. It yields the protein CASSLNYGYTF.

V is TRBV2 and J is TRBJ1-2; weak D call: TRBD1 (5 bases). CDR1 is SNHLY, CDR2 FYNNEI, per germline. Between the trimmed V and J ends, which lost 5 bases and 5 bases, there was a span of 18 bases. This CDR3 is built from 15 residues. CDR3 in amino acids: CASSPVRQMRYGYTF. The CDR3 DNA follows: TGTGCCAGCAGTCCTGTCCGACAGATGAGGTATGGCTACACCTTC.

The chain uses TRBV6-5 and TRBJ2-7, with D possibly TRBD2 on 6 matching bases. Deletions cut 0 bases from V and 5 bases from J, with 14 bases between. Per germline, CDR1 MNHEY and CDR2 SVGAGI. CDR3 size: 15 residues. The CDR3 bases are TGTGCCAGCAGTTACTCGGCCGGAGGGATTAACGAGCAGTACTTC. Its protein product is CASSYSAGGINEQYF.

V is TRBV19 and J is TRBJ2-3; TRBD1 is a possible D gene (5 bases). This CDR3 is built from 13 residues. The V gene lost 4 bases and the J gene lost 2 bases, with 7 bases spanning the gap. Germline values: CDR1 LNHDA, CDR2 SQIVND (reference sequence). CDR3 DNA sequence: TGTGCCAGTAGTACCAGGGACACAGATACGCAGTATTTT. Its translation is CASSTRDTDTQYF.

The rearrangement joins TRBV11-2 to TRBJ2-5; 8 bases fit TRBD2. V shed 2 bases, J shed 2 bases, and the junction held 7 bases outside the gene matches. Germline loops: CDR1 SGHAT, CDR2 FQNNGV. CDR3 size: 16 residues. This chain's CDR3 is CASSLRASGLQETQYF. The CDR3 DNA reads as TGTGCCAGCAGCTTAAGAGCTAGCGGGTTACAAGAGACCCAGTACTTC.

J is TRBJ2-1 and V is TRBV7-8, with 8 nucleotides matching TRBD2. The trim removed 2 bases at V and 4 bases at J, leaving 4 bases unmatched. This CDR3 comprises 15 residues. CDR1 and CDR2 from the germline V gene are SGHVS and FQNEAQ. The DNA of the CDR3 is TGTGCCAGCAGCTTAACAGCGGGGGTTTACAATGAGCAGTTCTTC. Its translation is CASSLTAGVYNEQFF.

The chain is built from TRBV6-5 and TRBJ2-2, with D possibly TRBD1 on 6 matching bases. Germline values: CDR1 MNHEY, CDR2 SVGAGI. The CDR3 is 13 residues long. Deletions cut 6 bases from V and 7 bases from J, with 12 bases between. The CDR3 region has the DNA TGTGCCAGCAGGGGGGCAGGAGGCGGGGAGCTGTTTTTT. Amino acid sequence: CASRGAGGGELFF.

V gene TRBV18 combines with J gene TRBJ2-3; no definite D call. Trimming left V 5 bases short and J 5 bases short, with 8 bases between. Germline CDR1 is KGHSH and CDR2 is LQKENI. The CDR3 is 12 residues long. The CDR3 here is CASSTTGDTQYF. The CDR3 nucleotides read TGTGCCAGCTCAACCACGGGAGATACGCAGTATTTT. The entire variable domain, with the rest obtained from reference TRBV18 and TRBJ2-3, is as follows: NAGVMQNPRHLVRRRGQEARLRCSPMKGHSHVYWYRQLPEEGLKFMVYLQKENIIDESGMPKERFSAEFPKEGPSILRIQQVVRGDSAAYFCASSTTGDTQYFGPGTRLTVL.

V is TRBV18 and J is TRBJ2-1, with 8 nucleotides matching TRBD2. Germline V gene sequence: CDR1 KGHSH, CDR2 LQKENI. Trimming cost V 11 bases and J 7 bases; bases outside gene matches: 13. This CDR3 spans 14 amino acids. The CDR3 reads CASASGSDSNEQFF. Here the CDR3 DNA reads TGTGCCTCGGCCAGCGGGAGTGATAGTAATGAGCAGTTCTTC.

V gene TRBV19 combines with J gene TRBJ2-1; TRBD1 matches 8 bases. V was clipped by 6 bases and J by 2 bases; unmatched bases: 6. Germline CDR1 reads LNHDA; CDR2 reads SQIVND (reference sequence). The CDR3 is 15 amino acids. CDR3 region: CASRPGQATYNEQFF. The CDR3, as DNA: TGTGCCAGTAGGCCGGGACAGGCTACCTACAATGAGCAGTTCTTC.

The chain couples TRBV15 to TRBJ2-7, with unresolved D. The germline gives CDR1 LNHNV, CDR2 YYDKDF (reference sequence). The CDR3 sequence is 14 residues long. V was trimmed by 0 bases and J by 3 bases, leaving 9 bases between them. CDR3 protein: CATSRELTGYEQYF. CDR3 nucleotide sequence: TGTGCCACCAGCAGAGAGTTAACCGGCTACGAGCAGTACTTC.

The rearrangement uses TRBV6-6 and TRBJ2-1; D possibly corresponds to TRBD2 (6 bases). The CDR3 totals 15 residues. CDR1 is MNHNY and CDR2 is SVGAGI in the germline V gene (reference sequence). Trimming took 2 bases from V and 6 from J, leaving 14 bases between them. CDR3 residues: CASSYARGRGNEQFF. The CDR3 nucleotides are TGTGCCAGCAGTTACGCTAGAGGGCGGGGCAATGAGCAGTTCTTC.

The gene calls are TRBV19 and TRBJ2-3; D may match TRBD1 or TRBD2 (5 bases each). Germline CDR1 LNHDA, CDR2 SQIVND (reference sequence). This CDR3 contains 14 residues. Trimming left V 5 bases short and J 6 bases short, with 15 bases between. The CDR3: CASSEGLPEDTQYF. CDR3 DNA sequence: TGTGCCAGTAGTGAGGGGCTACCCGAGGATACGCAGTATTTT. The whole variable domain, filled in from reference TRBV19 and TRBJ2-3, reads DGGITQSPKYLFRKEGQNVTLSCEQNLNHDAMYWYRQDPGQGLRLIYYSQIVNDFQKGDIAEGYSVSREKKESFPLTVTSAQKNPTAFYLCASSEGLPEDTQYFGPGTRLTVL.

J is TRBJ1-5 and V is TRBV18; D remains unclear. V shed 3 bases and J shed 3 bases, with 12 bases lying between them. Looked up from germline, CDR1 is KGHSH and CDR2 is LQKENI. This CDR3 comprises 15 residues. CDR3 in amino acids: CASSPVFSINQPQHF. The CDR3 DNA sequence: TGTGCCAGCTCACCGGTTTTCAGTATCAATCAGCCCCAGCATTTT.